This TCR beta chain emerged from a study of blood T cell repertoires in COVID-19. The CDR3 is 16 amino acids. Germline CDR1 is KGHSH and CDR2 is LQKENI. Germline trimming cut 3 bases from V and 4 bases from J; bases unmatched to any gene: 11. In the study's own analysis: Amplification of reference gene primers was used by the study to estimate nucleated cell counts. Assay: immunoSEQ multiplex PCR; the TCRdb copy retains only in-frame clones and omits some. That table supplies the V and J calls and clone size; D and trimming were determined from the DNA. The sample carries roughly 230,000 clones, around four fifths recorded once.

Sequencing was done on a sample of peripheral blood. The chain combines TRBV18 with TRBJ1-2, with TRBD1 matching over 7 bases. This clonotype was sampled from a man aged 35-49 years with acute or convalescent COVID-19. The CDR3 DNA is TGTGCCAGCTCACCGGCTCAGGGACAGAGTACCTATGGCTACACCTTC. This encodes CASSPAQGQSTYGYTF.